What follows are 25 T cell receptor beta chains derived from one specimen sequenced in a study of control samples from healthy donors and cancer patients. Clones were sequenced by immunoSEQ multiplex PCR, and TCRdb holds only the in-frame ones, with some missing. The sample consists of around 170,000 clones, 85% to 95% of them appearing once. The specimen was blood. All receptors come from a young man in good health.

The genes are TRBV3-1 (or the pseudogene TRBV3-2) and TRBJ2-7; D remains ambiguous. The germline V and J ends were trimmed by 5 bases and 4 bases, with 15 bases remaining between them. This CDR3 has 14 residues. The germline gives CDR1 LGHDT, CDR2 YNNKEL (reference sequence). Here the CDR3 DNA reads TGTGCCAGCAGCGCTCAAGTGGGTCTGTACGAGCAGTACTTC. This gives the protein CASSAQVGLYEQYF.

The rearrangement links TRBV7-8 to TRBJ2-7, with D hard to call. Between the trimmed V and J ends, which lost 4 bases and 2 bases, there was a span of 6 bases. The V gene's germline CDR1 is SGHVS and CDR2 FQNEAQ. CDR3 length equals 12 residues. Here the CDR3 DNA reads TGTGCCAGCAGCTCTGGCCCCTACGAGCAGTACTTC. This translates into CASSSGPYEQYF.

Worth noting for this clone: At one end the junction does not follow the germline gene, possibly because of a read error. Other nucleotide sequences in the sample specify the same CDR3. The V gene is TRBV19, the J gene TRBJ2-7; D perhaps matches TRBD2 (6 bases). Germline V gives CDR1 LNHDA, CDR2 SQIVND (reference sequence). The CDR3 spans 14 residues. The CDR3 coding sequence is TGTGCCAGTACGCGGGGCAAAAACTCCTATGAGCAGTACTTC. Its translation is CASTRGKNSYEQYF.

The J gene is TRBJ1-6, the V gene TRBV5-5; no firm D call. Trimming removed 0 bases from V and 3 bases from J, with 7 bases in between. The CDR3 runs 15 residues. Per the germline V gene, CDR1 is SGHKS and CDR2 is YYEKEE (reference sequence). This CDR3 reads CASSLGQSYNSPLHF. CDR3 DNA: TGTGCCAGCAGCTTGGGGCAGAGCTATAATTCACCCCTCCACTTT.

The CDR3 loop reads CASSFDRTENTEAFF. The CDR3 DNA sequence: TGTGCCAGCAGCTTCGACCGGACCGAGAACACTGAAGCTTTCTTT. The V call is TRBV7-9, the J call TRBJ1-1; D gene unclear. The CDR3 length is 15 residues. Germline values: CDR1 SEHNR, CDR2 FQNEAQ (reference sequence). The V end was cut by 3 bases, the J end by 1 base, with 12 bases between.

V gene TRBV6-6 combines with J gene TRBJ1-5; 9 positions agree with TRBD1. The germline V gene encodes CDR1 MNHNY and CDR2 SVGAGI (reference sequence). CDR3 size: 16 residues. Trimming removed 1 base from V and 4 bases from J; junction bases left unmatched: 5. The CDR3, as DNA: TGTGCCAGCAGTTACTGGAGGGACAGGGTGAATCAGCCCCAGCATTTT. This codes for CASSYWRDRVNQPQHF.

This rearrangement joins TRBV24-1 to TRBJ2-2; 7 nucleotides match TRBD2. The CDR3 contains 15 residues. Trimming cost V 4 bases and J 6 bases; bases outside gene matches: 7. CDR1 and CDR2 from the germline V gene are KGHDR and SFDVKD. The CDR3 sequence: CATSDPGAGAGELFF. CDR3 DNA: TGTGCCACCAGTGACCCCGGGGCGGGAGCCGGGGAGCTGTTTTTT.

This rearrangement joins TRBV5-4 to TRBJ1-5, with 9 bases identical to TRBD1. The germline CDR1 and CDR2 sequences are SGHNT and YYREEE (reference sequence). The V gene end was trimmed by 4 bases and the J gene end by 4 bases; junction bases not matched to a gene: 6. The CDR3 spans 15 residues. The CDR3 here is CASSAGTGPNQPQHF. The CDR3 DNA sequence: TGTGCCAGCAGCGCAGGGACAGGGCCTAATCAGCCCCAGCATTTT.

CDR3 nucleotides: TGTGCCAGCAGTGACTGGTCGTATATTACTGGAAACACCATATATTTT. Amino acids: CASSDWSYITGNTIYF. The V call is TRBV2, the J call TRBJ1-3; no definite D call. Between the trimmed V and J ends, which lost 3 bases and 2 bases, there was a span of 14 bases. CDR1 and CDR2 (germline): SNHLY, FYNNEI. The CDR3 is 16 amino acids.

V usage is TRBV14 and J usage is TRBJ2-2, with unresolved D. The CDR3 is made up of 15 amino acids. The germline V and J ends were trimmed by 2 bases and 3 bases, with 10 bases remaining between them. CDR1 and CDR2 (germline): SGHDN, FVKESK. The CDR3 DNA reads TGTGCCAGCAGCCAAAAGACGCGGTACACCGGGGAGCTGTTTTTT. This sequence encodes CASSQKTRYTGELFF.

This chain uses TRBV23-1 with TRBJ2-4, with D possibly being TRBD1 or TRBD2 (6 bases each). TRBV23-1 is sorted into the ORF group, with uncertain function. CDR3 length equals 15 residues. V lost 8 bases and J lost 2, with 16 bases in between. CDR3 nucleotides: TGCGCCAGCGGTAGGGGGGACGGGCCCAAAAACATTCAGTACTTC. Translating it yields CASGRGDGPKNIQYF.

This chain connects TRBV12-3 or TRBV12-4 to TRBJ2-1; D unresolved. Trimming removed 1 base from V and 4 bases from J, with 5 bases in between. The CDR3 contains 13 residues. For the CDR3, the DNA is TGTGCCAGCAGTTTAGTGTCGTACAATGAGCAGTTCTTC. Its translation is CASSLVSYNEQFF.

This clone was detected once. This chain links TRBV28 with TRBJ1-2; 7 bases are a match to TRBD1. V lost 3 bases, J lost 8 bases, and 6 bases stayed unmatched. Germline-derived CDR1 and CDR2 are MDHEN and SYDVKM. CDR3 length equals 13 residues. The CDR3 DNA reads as TGTGCCAGCAGTTTCTCAGGGGGAGGCGGCTACACCTTC. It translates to CASSFSGGGGYTF.

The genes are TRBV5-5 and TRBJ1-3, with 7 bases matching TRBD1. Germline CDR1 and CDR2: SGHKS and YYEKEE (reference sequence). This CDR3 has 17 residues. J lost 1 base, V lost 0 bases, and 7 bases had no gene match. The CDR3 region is CASSLAAEGASGNTIYF. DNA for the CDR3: TGTGCCAGCAGCTTGGCCGCGGAGGGGGCTTCTGGAAACACCATATATTTT.

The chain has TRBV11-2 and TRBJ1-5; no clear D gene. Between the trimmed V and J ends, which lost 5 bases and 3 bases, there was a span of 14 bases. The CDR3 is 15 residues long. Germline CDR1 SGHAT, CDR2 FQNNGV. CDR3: CASSPGGGPNQPQHF. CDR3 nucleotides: TGTGCCAGCAGCCCGGGAGGAGGGCCCAATCAGCCCCAGCATTTT.

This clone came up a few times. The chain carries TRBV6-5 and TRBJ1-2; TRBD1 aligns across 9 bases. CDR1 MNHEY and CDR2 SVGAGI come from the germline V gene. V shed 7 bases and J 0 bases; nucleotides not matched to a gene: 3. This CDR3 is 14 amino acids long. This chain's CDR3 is CASKRDRANYGYTF. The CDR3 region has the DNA TGTGCCAGCAAAAGGGACAGGGCTAACTATGGCTACACCTTC.

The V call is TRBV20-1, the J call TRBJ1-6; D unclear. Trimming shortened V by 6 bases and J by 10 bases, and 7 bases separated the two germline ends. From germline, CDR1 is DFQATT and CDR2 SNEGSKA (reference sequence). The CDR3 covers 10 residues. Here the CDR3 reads CSAFGSPLHF. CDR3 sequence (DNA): TGCAGTGCGTTCGGGTCACCCCTCCACTTT.

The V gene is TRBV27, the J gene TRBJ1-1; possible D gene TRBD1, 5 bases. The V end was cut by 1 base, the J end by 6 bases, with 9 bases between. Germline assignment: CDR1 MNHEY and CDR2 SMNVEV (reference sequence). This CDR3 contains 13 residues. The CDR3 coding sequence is TGTGCCAGCAGTTTATGGGGGGGACCTGAAGCTTTCTTT. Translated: CASSLWGGPEAFF.

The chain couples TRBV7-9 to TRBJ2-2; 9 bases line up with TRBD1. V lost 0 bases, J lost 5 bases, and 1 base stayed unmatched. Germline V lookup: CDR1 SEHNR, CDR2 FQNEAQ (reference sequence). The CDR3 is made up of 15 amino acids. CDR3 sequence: CASSLAGTGTGELFF. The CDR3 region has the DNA TGTGCCAGCAGCTTAGCGGGGACAGGGACCGGGGAGCTGTTTTTT. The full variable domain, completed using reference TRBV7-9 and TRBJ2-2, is DTGVSQNPRHKITKRGQNVTFRCDPISEHNRLYWYRQTLGQGPEFLTYFQNEAQLEKSRLLSDRFSAERPKGSFSTLEIQRTEQGDSAMYLCASSLAGTGTGELFFGEGSRLTVL.

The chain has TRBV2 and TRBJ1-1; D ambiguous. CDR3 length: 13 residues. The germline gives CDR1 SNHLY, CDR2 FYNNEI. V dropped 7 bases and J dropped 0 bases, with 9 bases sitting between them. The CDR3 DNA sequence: TGTGCCAGCACGCTCGGCCTGAACACTGAAGCTTTCTTT. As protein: CASTLGLNTEAFF.

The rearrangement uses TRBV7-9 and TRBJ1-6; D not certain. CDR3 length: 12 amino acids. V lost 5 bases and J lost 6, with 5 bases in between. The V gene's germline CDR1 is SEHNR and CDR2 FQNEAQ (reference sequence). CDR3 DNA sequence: TGTGCCAGCAGCACCGTTAATTCACCCCTCCACTTT. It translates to CASSTVNSPLHF.

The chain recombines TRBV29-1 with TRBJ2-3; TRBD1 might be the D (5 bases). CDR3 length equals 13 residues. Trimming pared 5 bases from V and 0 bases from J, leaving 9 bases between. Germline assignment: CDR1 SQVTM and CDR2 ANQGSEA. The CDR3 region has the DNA TGCAGCGTTAAGGGGCAGAGCACAGATACGCAGTATTTT. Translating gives CSVKGQSTDTQYF.

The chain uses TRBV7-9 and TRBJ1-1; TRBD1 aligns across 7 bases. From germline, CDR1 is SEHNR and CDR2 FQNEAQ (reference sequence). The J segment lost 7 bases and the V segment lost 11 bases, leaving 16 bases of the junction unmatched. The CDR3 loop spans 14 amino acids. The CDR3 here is CARWTGGKRCEAFF. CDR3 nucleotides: TGTGCCCGCTGGACAGGCGGGAAACGATGTGAAGCTTTCTTT. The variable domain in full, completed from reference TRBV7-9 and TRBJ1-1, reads DTGVSQNPRHKITKRGQNVTFRCDPISEHNRLYWYRQTLGQGPEFLTYFQNEAQLEKSRLLSDRFSAERPKGSFSTLEIQRTEQGDSAMYLCARWTGGKRCEAFFGQGTRLTVV.

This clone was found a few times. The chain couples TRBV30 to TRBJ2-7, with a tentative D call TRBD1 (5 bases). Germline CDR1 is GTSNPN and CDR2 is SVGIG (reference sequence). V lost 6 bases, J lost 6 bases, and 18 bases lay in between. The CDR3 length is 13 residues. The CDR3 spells CACTSRVFGEQYF. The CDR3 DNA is TGTGCCTGCACGTCCAGGGTTTTTGGCGAGCAGTACTTC. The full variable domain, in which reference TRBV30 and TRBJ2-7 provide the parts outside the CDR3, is SQTIHQWPATLVQPVGSPLSLECTVEGTSNPNLYWYRQAAGRGLQLLFYSVGIGQISSEVPQNLSASRPQDRQFILSSKKLLLSDSGFYLCACTSRVFGEQYFGPGTRLTVT.

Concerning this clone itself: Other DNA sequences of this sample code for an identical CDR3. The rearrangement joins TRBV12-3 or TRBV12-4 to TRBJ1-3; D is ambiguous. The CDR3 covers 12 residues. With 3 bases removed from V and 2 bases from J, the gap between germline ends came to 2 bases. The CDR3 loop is CASSFTGNTIYF. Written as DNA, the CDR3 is TGTGCCAGCAGTTTTACTGGAAACACCATATATTTT.